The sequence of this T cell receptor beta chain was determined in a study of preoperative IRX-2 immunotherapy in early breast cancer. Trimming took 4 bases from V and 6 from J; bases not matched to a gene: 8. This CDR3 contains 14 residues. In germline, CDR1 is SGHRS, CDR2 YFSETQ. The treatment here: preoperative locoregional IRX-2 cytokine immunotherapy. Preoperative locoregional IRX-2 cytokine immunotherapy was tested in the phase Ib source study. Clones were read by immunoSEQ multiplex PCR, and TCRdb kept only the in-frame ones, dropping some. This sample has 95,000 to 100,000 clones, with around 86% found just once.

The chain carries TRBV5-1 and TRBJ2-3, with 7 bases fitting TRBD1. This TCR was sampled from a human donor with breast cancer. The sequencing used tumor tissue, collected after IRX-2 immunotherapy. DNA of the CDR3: TGCGCCAGCAGCGCCGCCGACAGGGCGGATACGCAGTATTTT. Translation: CASSAADRADTQYF.